This T cell receptor beta chain was sequenced during a study of identifying expanded T cells in peripheral blood. Using immunoSEQ multiplex PCR, the repertoire was profiled, and TCRdb retains in-frame clones only, with some absent. The sample lists tens of thousands of clones; 70% to 90% were seen once. The CDR3 has 14 residues. CDR1 and CDR2 from the germline V gene are MDHEN and SYDVKM. V trimming: 3 bases; J trimming: 7 bases; junction bases outside the gene matches: 5. The genes are TRBV28 and TRBJ1-2, with 10 bases identical to TRBD1. Sequencing used blood. This clonotype was sampled from a person aged 18 to 70 in good health. The CDR3 DNA sequence: TGTGCCAGCAGTTTGCGACAGGGGGCTCTTGGCTACACCTTC. Residues: CASSLRQGALGYTF.